The text below deals with one TCR beta chain. Its antigen is currently unknown. This entry belongs to a study of T cell responses to AZD1222 COVID-19 vaccine. Study results and limitations: A reported finding is that nearly half of spike-specific TCRs target unmutated variant regions.

Repertoires were generated with immunoSEQ multiplex PCR, while TCRdb's copy carries only in-frame clones and drops some. In the table there are tens of thousands of clones, roughly 86% of which are singletons. Germline lookup yields CDR1 LGHNA and CDR2 YSLEER. V lost 0 bases and J 3 bases, leaving 12 bases between the germline ends. The CDR3 is 15 amino acids. The chain employs TRBV4-3 and TRBJ2-7, with D tentatively TRBD1 or TRBD2 (5 bases each). This sample comprised peripheral blood, obtained 28 days after the second AZD1222 dose. The receptor comes from an adult who received the AZD1222 COVID-19 vaccine. The CDR3: CASSQDVSGSYEQYF. The CDR3 region has the DNA TGCGCCAGCAGCCAAGATGTCTCAGGGAGCTACGAGCAGTACTTC.